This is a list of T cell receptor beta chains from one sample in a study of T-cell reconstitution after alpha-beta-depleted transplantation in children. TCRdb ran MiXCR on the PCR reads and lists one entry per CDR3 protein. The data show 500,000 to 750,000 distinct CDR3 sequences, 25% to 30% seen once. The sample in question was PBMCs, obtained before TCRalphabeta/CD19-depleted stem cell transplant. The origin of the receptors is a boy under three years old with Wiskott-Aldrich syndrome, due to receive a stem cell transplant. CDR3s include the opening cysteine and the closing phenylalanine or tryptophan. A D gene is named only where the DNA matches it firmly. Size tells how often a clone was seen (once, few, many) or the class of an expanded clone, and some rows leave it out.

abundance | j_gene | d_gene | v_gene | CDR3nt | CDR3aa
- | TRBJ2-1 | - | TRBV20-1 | TGCAGTGCTACACGAGAGGTGCGAGAGCAGTTCTTC | CSATREVREQFF
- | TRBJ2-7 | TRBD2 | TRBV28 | TGTGCCAGCTGGGGCGGGAGGTCCTACGAGCAGTACTTC | CASWGGRSYEQYF
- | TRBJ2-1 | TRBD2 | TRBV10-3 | TGTGCCACCGGACTAGCGGGAGAGGAGCAGTTCTTC | CATGLAGEEQFF
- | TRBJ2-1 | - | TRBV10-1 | TGCGCCAGCAGGGCAGGACCGTACAATGAGCAGTTCTTC | CASRAGPYNEQFF
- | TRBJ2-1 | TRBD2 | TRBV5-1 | TGCGCCAGCAGCTTGGACGGGGGGAGTGAGCAGTTCTTC | CASSLDGGSEQFF
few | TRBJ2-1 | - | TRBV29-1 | TGCAGCGCAATAGCGGACAATGAGCAGTTCTTC | CSAIADNEQFF
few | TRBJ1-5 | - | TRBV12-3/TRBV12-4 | TGTGCCACCGGGGCCGGGCTCGGCAATCAGCCCCAGCATTTT | CATGAGLGNQPQHF
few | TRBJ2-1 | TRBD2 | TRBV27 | TGTGCCAGCAGTTCTCGGTGGAACCTAGCGGGAGGGAACAACAATGAGCAGTTCTTC | CASSSRWNLAGGNNNEQFF
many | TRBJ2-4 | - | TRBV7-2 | TGTGCCAGCAGCGGACGCAACAAAAACATTCAGTACTTC | CASSGRNKNIQYF
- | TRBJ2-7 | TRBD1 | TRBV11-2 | TGTGCCAGCAGCTTAGGGACAGGGTCTTCATTAGTTCGGTACGAGCAGTACTTC | CASSLGTGSSLVRYEQYF
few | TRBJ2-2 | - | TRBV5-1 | TGCGCCAGCAGCCCACAGGACGGGGAGCTGTTTTTT | CASSPQDGELFF
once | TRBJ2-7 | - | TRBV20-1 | TGCAGTGCTAGTGATCCGGACAGATCCTACGAGCAGTACTTC | CSASDPDRSYEQYF
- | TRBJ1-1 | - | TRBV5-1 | TGCGCCAGCAGCTTGTTGTTCGGGAGCTTCATGAACACTGAAGCTTTCTTT | CASSLLFGSFMNTEAFF
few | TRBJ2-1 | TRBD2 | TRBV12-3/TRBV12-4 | TGTGCCAGCAGTTTAGGGACTAGCGGGAGTAAATATGAGCAGTTCTTC | CASSLGTSGSKYEQFF
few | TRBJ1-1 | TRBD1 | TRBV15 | TGTGCCACCAGCAGAGATTTCTTGGACAGGATCAAGGGGCGCGGAGCTTTCTTT | CATSRDFLDRIKGRGAFF
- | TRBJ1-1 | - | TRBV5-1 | TGCGCCAGCGGCTCCAATCCGAACACTGAAGCTTTCTTC | CASGSNPNTEAFF